This T cell receptor (beta chain) was captured in a study of blood T cell repertoires in COVID-19. The germline V gene has CDR1 MGHDK and CDR2 SYGVNS. Between the trimmed V and J ends, which lost 5 bases and 4 bases, there was a span of 20 bases. CDR3 length: 16 amino acids. In the authors' workflow: It was from reference gene primer amplification that nucleated cell counts were estimated. Produced via immunoSEQ multiplex PCR; TCRdb's table is partial and in-frame only. D and trimming were read from the DNA, whereas the V and J calls and clone size are those reported in that table. The table shows just under 65,000 clones, with nearly 85% occurring only once.

The TCR comes from a human donor in a cohort sampled during active COVID-19. Specimen: peripheral blood. The gene calls are TRBV25-1 and TRBJ1-1, with D tentatively TRBD1 (6 bases). CDR3 sequence reads: CASSTAGGGRFTEAFF. DNA of the CDR3: TGTGCCAGCAGTACCGCGGGCGGGGGGCGTTTCACTGAAGCTTTCTTT.